This entry describes one T cell receptor (beta chain). Its antigen is still unknown. Combining a sample-barcoded 5' primer with a J-beta primer mix, a second PCR ran for about 7 to 11 cycles. Using its own MiXCR run on the 5' RACE reads, TCRdb lists one record per CDR3 protein. The profile shows 1.6 million or so distinct CDR3 sequences, 34% of them singletons. This sample was taken from a study of blood T cells in healthy people across ages. Study findings and constraints: TCR beta diversity tracked closely with naive T cell percentage. The study regarded diversity estimates from one million T cells as underestimates. While age rose, TCR beta diversity per million T cells dropped in a roughly linear way.

The V end lost 7 bases, the J end lost 3 bases, and 13 bases lay between the germline ends. This CDR3 comprises 14 residues. Germline V lookup: CDR1 LNHDA, CDR2 SQIVND (reference sequence). The sample consisted of blood. This chain connects TRBV19 to TRBJ2-1; weak D call: TRBD2 (8 bases). The sequence came from a woman aged 25 to 45 in good health. The DNA for the CDR3 is TGTGCCAGTACGGGAGGGGGCCACTACAATGAGCAGTTCTTC. Its protein product is CASTGGGHYNEQFF. Full variable domain (outside the CDR3, taken from reference TRBV19 and TRBJ2-1): DGGITQSPKYLFRKEGQNVTLSCEQNLNHDAMYWYRQDPGQGLRLIYYSQIVNDFQKGDIAEGYSVSREKKESFPLTVTSAQKNPTAFYLCASTGGGHYNEQFFGPGTRLTVL.